A single sample gave rise to the 5 T cell receptor beta chains below, sequenced in a study of T cell changes during pregnancy in multiple sclerosis. Measured with immunoSEQ multiplex PCR; TCRdb has only the in-frame clones, and not every one. This sample has some 89,000 clones, with roughly 93% found just once. The sequenced sample was peripheral blood, obtained in the third trimester of pregnancy. These TCRs come from a female donor with multiple sclerosis, enrolled in a pregnancy study.

This sequence joins TRBV19 and TRBJ2-3, with D unresolved. CDR1 and CDR2 (germline): LNHDA, SQIVND (reference sequence). V gave up 2 bases and J gave up 2 bases, with 11 bases separating them. The length of the CDR3 is 15 residues. As DNA, the CDR3 is TGTGCCAGTAGTATATACAGTGGGTCCACAGATACGCAGTATTTT. It encodes CASSIYSGSTDTQYF. Using reference TRBV19 and TRBJ2-3 for the parts outside the CDR3, the full variable domain is DGGITQSPKYLFRKEGQNVTLSCEQNLNHDAMYWYRQDPGQGLRLIYYSQIVNDFQKGDIAEGYSVSREKKESFPLTVTSAQKNPTAFYLCASSIYSGSTDTQYFGPGTRLTVL.

The chain links TRBV2 to TRBJ2-7; 7 bases align to TRBD1. CDR3 length: 14 residues. The V and J ends lost 7 bases and 1 base, in that order; junction bases with no gene match: 7. The germline V gene has CDR1 SNHLY and CDR2 FYNNEI. The CDR3 region is CASMGTEQSYEQYF. DNA for the CDR3: TGTGCCAGCATGGGGACAGAGCAGTCCTACGAGCAGTACTTC.

The count of this clone is one. The chain carries TRBV11-1 and TRBJ2-5; TRBD2 matches at 13 bases. The junction had 4 bases not matched to a gene; V was cut back by 2 bases and J by 1 base. Germline loops: CDR1 SGHAT, CDR2 FQDESV (reference sequence). The CDR3 contains 17 residues. The CDR3 protein is CASSLWTSGGLQETQYF. The CDR3 DNA reads as TGTGCCAGCAGCTTATGGACTAGCGGGGGCCTCCAAGAGACCCAGTACTTC.

This clone was observed a single time. This sequence joins TRBV9 and TRBJ1-1; 8 bases agree with TRBD1. Germline V gene sequence: CDR1 SGDLS, CDR2 YYNGEE. CDR3 length: 15 amino acids. J lost 3 bases, V lost 4 bases, and 8 bases had no gene match. CDR3 amino acids: CASSPQGQVDTEAFF. For the CDR3, the DNA is TGTGCCAGCAGCCCCCAGGGACAGGTGGACACTGAAGCTTTCTTT.

The chain uses TRBV5-1 and TRBJ2-2, with a weak D call TRBD1 (6 bases). The CDR3 has 14 residues. The V end was cut by 1 base, the J end by 6 bases, with 10 bases between. The germline gives CDR1 SGHRS, CDR2 YFSETQ. The CDR3 coding sequence is TGCGCCAGCAGCTTGCAGGGGACGGCCGGGGAGCTGTTTTTT. Protein: CASSLQGTAGELFF.